These 19 T cell receptor beta chains came from one sample sequenced in a study of T-cell memory formation after mild COVID-19 (dated by TCRdb to the early 2020s). Library construction relied on 5' RACE. The sample was run on an Illumina NovaSeq 6000. The public sequencing data were trimmed at Q25 with fastp and processed into clonotypes with MiXCR by TCRdb, which kept only in-frame beta chains. Each entry is one CDR3 protein sequence, shown with its most common DNA and genes. This sample has 400,000 to 500,000 distinct CDR3 sequences in its table, and around 20% of those were observed once. 8.4% of the sample lies in the top ten. The sequenced sample consisted of PBMCs or a T cell subset sorted from them (not recorded which). All receptors come from an adult woman who had mild COVID-19 (a few samples of this study predate the infection). The sample titles of this study are shuffled in the database, so cell type and time point are left out; the donor was told from shared clones.

The V gene is TRBV24-1, the J gene TRBJ1-1, with a weak D call TRBD1 (5 bases). Per germline, CDR1 KGHDR and CDR2 SFDVKD. V lost 4 bases and J lost 0, with 8 bases in between. This CDR3 spans 14 amino acids. For the CDR3, the DNA is TGTGCCACCAGTGACGGGGCCATGAACACTGAAGCTTTCTTT. Translating it yields CATSDGAMNTEAFF.

This clonotype was detected only a few times. The CDR3 loop reads CAISEWEGTSGSSEQYF. The CDR3 region has the DNA TGTGCCATCAGTGAATGGGAGGGGACTAGCGGGAGCAGCGAGCAGTACTTC. The genes are TRBV10-3 and TRBJ2-7; 14 bases are a match to TRBD2. The CDR3 has 17 amino acids. Trimming cost V 3 bases and J 6 bases; bases outside gene matches: 10. Germline V gives CDR1 ENHRY, CDR2 SYGVKD.

In this sample, this clonotype turned up a few times. The genes are TRBV6-6 and TRBJ1-5; D is perhaps TRBD1 (5 bases). This CDR3 has 14 amino acids. The V gene lost 5 bases and the J gene lost 7 bases, with 15 bases spanning the gap. Looked up from germline, CDR1 is MNHNY and CDR2 is SVGAGI (reference sequence). For the CDR3, the DNA is TGTGCCAGCAGTAAGCTCAGGGCGGAGCAGCCCCAGCATTTT. This codes for CASSKLRAEQPQHF.

The sample holds a few counts of this clonotype. The rearrangement uses TRBV10-3 and TRBJ2-1; 8 bases match TRBD2. The CDR3 is 13 residues long. In germline, CDR1 is ENHRY, CDR2 SYGVKD. Germline trimming cut 7 bases from V and 7 bases from J; bases unmatched to any gene: 6. This CDR3 reads CAINPGGPNEQFF. Here the CDR3 DNA reads TGTGCCATCAACCCGGGAGGGCCGAATGAGCAGTTCTTC.

The J gene is TRBJ1-2, the V gene TRBV6-1; TRBD1 is a possible D gene (6 bases). The CDR3 spans 14 residues. V was shortened by 1 base and J by 3 bases, with 9 bases between the two germline ends. Germline values: CDR1 MNHNS, CDR2 SASEGT. CDR3: CASSEGQGYYGYTF. The CDR3 coding sequence is TGTGCCAGCAGTGAAGGCCAGGGGTACTATGGCTACACCTTC.

This rearrangement joins TRBV7-9 to TRBJ2-1; possible D gene TRBD2, 6 bases. The germline V and J ends were trimmed by 5 bases and 6 bases, with 17 bases remaining between them. Germline V gene data show CDR1 as SEHNR and CDR2 as FQNEAQ (reference sequence). The CDR3 totals 15 residues. CDR3 DNA sequence: TGTGCCAGCAGCCTAGGGACTTTAGGGCTCAATGAGCAGTTCTTC. Residues: CASSLGTLGLNEQFF. The variable domain in full, with the rest retrieved from reference TRBV7-9 and TRBJ2-1, is DTGVSQNPRHKITKRGQNVTFRCDPISEHNRLYWYRQTLGQGPEFLTYFQNEAQLEKSRLLSDRFSAERPKGSFSTLEIQRTEQGDSAMYLCASSLGTLGLNEQFFGPGTRLTVL.

The gene calls are TRBV7-6 and TRBJ2-7; D unresolved. In germline, CDR1 is SGHVS, CDR2 FNYEAQ. The V end was cut by 3 bases, the J end by 0 bases, with 9 bases between. This CDR3 has 14 residues. CDR3 DNA sequence: TGTGCCAGCAGCTTGTGGACCAACTCCTACGAGCAGTACTTC. As protein: CASSLWTNSYEQYF.

The table lists this clonotype with a few counts. J is TRBJ2-2 and V is TRBV7-8; a weak D match, TRBD1 (6 bases). The CDR3 covers 14 residues. CDR1 is SGHVS, CDR2 FQNEAQ, per germline. V was cut by 3 bases and J by 7 bases, with 12 bases left in between. CDR3 amino acids: CASSFPQGSGELFF. Written as DNA, the CDR3 is TGTGCCAGCAGCTTTCCACAGGGCAGCGGGGAGCTGTTTTTT.

The chain couples TRBV4-3 to TRBJ1-1, with D uncertain. Germline assignment: CDR1 LGHNA and CDR2 YSLEER. There are 14 residues in the CDR3. V was pared by 1 base and J by 3 bases, with 9 bases between. This chain's CDR3 is CASSQVIAHTEAFF. CDR3 nucleotides: TGCGCCAGCAGCCAAGTAATTGCACACACTGAAGCTTTCTTT.

This clonotype was seen a handful of times. The J gene is TRBJ1-1, the V gene TRBV29-1; D call uncertain. The V gene's germline CDR1 is SQVTM and CDR2 ANQGSEA. The CDR3 is 13 amino acids. Trimming left V 4 bases short and J 0 bases short, with 9 bases between. CDR3 region: CSVVRQLNTEAFF. CDR3 DNA sequence: TGCAGCGTTGTAAGGCAGTTGAACACTGAAGCTTTCTTT.

This clonotype was counted a few times. The chain is built from TRBV18 and TRBJ2-5, with 9 bases that match TRBD2. The CDR3 totals 15 residues. V lost 1 base and J lost 1; bases outside the gene matches: 1. Germline values: CDR1 KGHSH, CDR2 LQKENI. The CDR3 DNA is TGTGCCAGCTCACCACAGCGGGGGGCCCAAGAGACCCAGTACTTC. It codes for CASSPQRGAQETQYF. Combining the CDR3 with reference TRBV18 and TRBJ2-5 gives the whole variable domain NAGVMQNPRHLVRRRGQEARLRCSPMKGHSHVYWYRQLPEEGLKFMVYLQKENIIDESGMPKERFSAEFPKEGPSILRIQQVVRGDSAAYFCASSPQRGAQETQYFGPGTRLLVL.

The chain carries TRBV7-3 and TRBJ2-7; 10 bases agree with TRBD1. The CDR3 covers 16 residues. CDR1 and CDR2 from the germline V gene are SGHTA and FQGTGA. V lost 4 bases and J lost 2; bases outside the gene matches: 8. The CDR3 DNA reads as TGTGCCAGCAGCTCAATGGGGGGGACAGGGGCCTACGAGCAGTACTTC. Encoded protein: CASSSMGGTGAYEQYF.

This chain links TRBV7-8 with TRBJ2-1, with TRBD2 identical over 13 bases. J lost 4 bases, V lost 7 bases, and 4 bases had no gene match. The CDR3 is 15 amino acids. Germline loops: CDR1 SGHVS, CDR2 FQNEAQ. The CDR3 is CASTRTSGRYNEQFF. The CDR3, as DNA: TGTGCCAGCACCCGGACTAGCGGGAGATACAATGAGCAGTTCTTC.

This clonotype appeared a few times. This sequence joins TRBV6-2 or TRBV6-3 and TRBJ2-1, with TRBD2 identical over 7 bases. V was clipped by 6 bases and J by 4 bases; unmatched bases: 9. The CDR3 length is 15 residues. CDR1 is MNHEY, CDR2 SVGEGT, per germline. This chain's CDR3 is CASRPGLLRYNEQFF. CDR3 in DNA: TGTGCCAGCAGGCCGGGACTATTGAGGTACAATGAGCAGTTCTTC.

This chain joins TRBV20-1 and TRBJ2-7, with D perhaps TRBD1 (5 bases). V dropped 0 bases and J dropped 0 bases, with 6 bases sitting between them. Germline CDR1 DFQATT, CDR2 SNEGSKA (reference sequence). The CDR3 is 13 amino acids. The CDR3 nucleotides read TGCAGTGCTAGAGAAGACAGCTCCTACGAGCAGTACTTC. It specifies CSAREDSSYEQYF.

The gene calls are TRBV12-3 or TRBV12-4 and TRBJ1-1; D perhaps matches TRBD1 (5 bases). This CDR3 has 15 residues. Trimming took 8 bases from V and 2 from J, leaving 18 bases between them. CDR3 sequence: CASSTVEGINTEAFF. CDR3 in DNA: TGTGCCAGCTCAACGGTAGAGGGGATAAACACTGAAGCTTTCTTT.

This chain connects TRBV18 to TRBJ1-1; 8 bases line up with TRBD1. Germline V gives CDR1 KGHSH, CDR2 LQKENI. J gave up 3 bases and V 2 bases, and 8 bases lay outside the gene matches. This CDR3 has 16 amino acids. The DNA for the CDR3 is TGTGCCAGCTCACCAATGGGTAACAGGGGGTACACTGAAGCTTTCTTT. The encoded protein is CASSPMGNRGYTEAFF.

A few counts support this clonotype. The V and J genes are TRBV7-9 and TRBJ1-6; D gene ambiguous. V was trimmed by 3 bases and J by 11 bases, leaving 11 bases between them. The CDR3 sequence is 13 residues long. CDR1 and CDR2 from the germline V gene are SEHNR and FQNEAQ (reference sequence). DNA of the CDR3: TGTGCCAGCAGCTTTTTGAGGCAGACACCCCTCCACTTT. The encoded protein is CASSFLRQTPLHF.

This clonotype was recorded a few times. The rearrangement links TRBV5-1 to TRBJ2-5; TRBD1 might be the D (6 bases). The V end was cut by 4 bases, the J end by 2 bases, with 9 bases between. CDR3 length: 13 amino acids. Germline V gene lookup returns CDR1 SGHRS and CDR2 YFSETQ. The CDR3 DNA follows: TGCGCCAGCAGCCAGGGGTCTCAAGAGACCCAGTACTTC. Translating gives CASSQGSQETQYF.